This is a list of T cell receptor beta chains from one sample in a study of CD8+CD57+ T cells in acquired aplastic anemia. TCRdb called the reads again in MiXCR, with one record for every CDR3 protein. The sample lists 150,000 to 200,000 distinct CDR3 sequences; approximately 40% were seen once. The sample was sorted CD4+, CD8+, or CD8+CD57+ T cells (not recorded which) from PBMCs. The receptors originated from a human donor in good health. Each CDR3 is given with its conserved first and last residue. Each record gives: V gene, clone size, CDR3 protein. Not all rows give a size; the values are once, few, many and, for expanded clones, a class.

TRBV7-9 - CASSFLGEQFF
TRBV24-1 many CATSGGRGSTDTQYF
TRBV27 - CASSFGQGGFLGGYTF
TRBV7-8 - CASSLVGQGAGEQYF
TRBV20-1 - CSARAGIYEQYF
TRBV20-1 many CSSTRDSEETQYF
TRBV9 many CASSVDGGGTDTQYF
TRBV20-1 - CSARFLTGVLPQNQPQHF
TRBV20-1 many CSAASGRGTGELFF
TRBV5-6 many CASSGDRGYEQYF
TRBV7-3 many CASSLGQGGTDTQYF
TRBV13 - CANNGLAGHSTDTQYF
TRBV7-2 many CASSSQGKYNEQFF
TRBV7-6 - CASSRGTGTYNEQFF
TRBV20-1 - CSARDPLLGELFF
TRBV7-2 - CASSLVKGQYYGYTF
TRBV2 - CATGDGTGGGEQYF
TRBV20-1 many CSALREGSRSNQPQHF
TRBV19 - CASSIARGRTDTQYF
TRBV7-2 many CASSLRSTGREGTEAFF
TRBV28 few CASSLSGTSGSRAREYF
TRBV30 - CAWSVPDRAVETQYF
TRBV4-2 - CASSPDRGRRNTGELFF
TRBV10-3 many CAISDYTVGLQFF
TRBV11-1 - CASSLGPAGGTYEQYF
TRBV19 - CASSDTGTSYNEQFF
TRBV20-1 many CSAPWGDTQYF
TRBV11-1 - CASSPEGGTRYF
TRBV5-1 - CASSFRGAISGNTIHF
TRBV29-1 many CSVESLALYNEQFF
TRBV7-8 - CASSLVNGEPQYF
TRBV7-2 many CASSLGVFDSVDIQYF
TRBV20-1 once CSAGLGQGFTDTQYF
TRBV10-3 - CAISDPDRAEAFF
TRBV5-6 - CASSRVDRANEKLFF
TRBV6-5 many CASTRDTNNSPLHF
TRBV11-2 - CASSPPGTGNNSPLHF
TRBV10-3 many CAISESALTSTDTQYF
TRBV2 many CASSRQGAAGNSPLHF
TRBV18 - CASSPRLHDYGELFF
TRBV6-1 - CASIGGGGNEQFF
TRBV6-6 many CASSYTDRTNYGYTF
TRBV9 many CASSVATGQGDSPLHF
TRBV27 - CASSNRDRVHGYTF
TRBV11-3 many CASSLRTGNHEQFF
TRBV6-2/TRBV6-3 - CASSMGEKLFF
TRBV28 - CASSLLLRGNHNEQFF
TRBV19 many CASKFTLNTEAFF
TRBV20-1 - CSATPGRNNEQFF
TRBV7-8 many CASSPGQGAYEQYF
TRBV5-6 many CASSPSPGSEAFF
TRBV6-5 once CASSYETSSHEQYF
TRBV19 many CASSTGLHHSTDTQYF
TRBV15 - CATKPGQGAWDEQYF
TRBV7-9 - CASSSGHNNSPLHF
TRBV10-3 once CAISPGTSGSEQYF
TRBV10-3 - CAIRGQTDNEQFF
TRBV24-1 - CATRGTGEMSPLHF
TRBV25-1 - CASSGGLAEAYNEQFF